A single sample gave rise to the 24 T cell receptor beta chains below, sequenced in a study of blood T cell repertoires in COVID-19. The data were produced by immunoSEQ multiplex PCR, yet TCRdb's version contains in-frame clones alone and is incomplete. The data contain about 160,000 clones, under 85% of them seen just once; the ten biggest clones take up roughly 1.1%. Sequencing was done on a sample of peripheral blood. The receptor set was obtained from a man between 60 and 70 years old who had recovered from COVID-19.

This rearrangement joins TRBV6-5 to TRBJ1-1; maybe TRBD1 (5 bases). Trimming took 2 bases from V and 0 from J, leaving 13 bases between them. From germline, CDR1 is MNHEY and CDR2 SVGAGI. The CDR3 sequence is 16 residues long. The CDR3 spells CASSYRFGTMNTEAFF. In DNA form, the CDR3 reads TGTGCCAGCAGTTACCGGTTCGGGACTATGAACACTGAAGCTTTCTTT.

This sequence joins TRBV14 and TRBJ2-2; the D gene is possibly TRBD1 (6 bases). Germline assignment: CDR1 SGHDN and CDR2 FVKESK. The V end was cut by 4 bases, the J end by 7 bases, with 10 bases between. The CDR3 has 13 residues. CDR3 sequence reads: CASSRTEVGELFF. The CDR3 DNA sequence: TGTGCCAGCAGCCGGACAGAGGTCGGGGAGCTGTTTTTT.

The V and J genes are TRBV6-6 and TRBJ1-2; 7 bases are a match to TRBD1. V dropped 5 bases and J dropped 9; count of bases not matched to a gene: 12. CDR3 size: 14 residues. Germline CDR1 is MNHNY and CDR2 is SVGAGI (reference sequence). The CDR3 DNA follows: TGTGCCAGCAGTAAGACACAGGGGTCTGTAAGCTACACCTTC. Translation gives CASSKTQGSVSYTF.

This clone appeared a few times. The J gene is TRBJ2-2, the V gene TRBV19, with unresolved D. V shed 1 base and J shed 3 bases, with 6 bases lying between them. This CDR3 has 14 residues. Germline lookup yields CDR1 LNHDA and CDR2 SQIVND (reference sequence). CDR3 amino acids: CASSIVRDTGELFF. The DNA of the CDR3 is TGTGCCAGTAGTATAGTACGCGACACCGGGGAGCTGTTTTTT.

The chain links TRBV6-5 to TRBJ2-7, with D perhaps matching TRBD1 (5 bases). V was clipped by 4 bases and J by 4 bases, with 14 bases between them. The CDR3 extends over 14 amino acids. CDR1 and CDR2 (germline): MNHEY, SVGAGI. In DNA, the CDR3 is TGTGCCAGCAGTTCGGATGACAGTCGATACGAGCAGTACTTC. Encoded protein: CASSSDDSRYEQYF.

CDR3: CASSDITQGLGLYNEQFF. Written as DNA, the CDR3 is TGTGCCAGCAGTGACATCACCCAGGGACTAGGCTTATACAATGAGCAGTTCTTC. The chain joins TRBV2 to TRBJ2-1; 8 bases map to TRBD2. The germline V gene has CDR1 SNHLY and CDR2 FYNNEI. J lost 4 bases, V lost 3 bases, and 14 bases had no gene match. There are 18 residues in the CDR3.

The chain has TRBV27 and TRBJ1-2, with 8 bases matching TRBD1. The CDR3 runs to 13 residues. The V gene end was trimmed by 4 bases and the J gene end by 7 bases; junction bases not matched to a gene: 5. The germline V gene encodes CDR1 MNHEY and CDR2 SMNVEV (reference sequence). The CDR3 here is CASSSDRGSGYTF. The CDR3 bases are TGTGCCAGCAGTTCCGACAGGGGCAGTGGCTACACCTTC.

The chain combines TRBV5-5 with TRBJ1-3, with a tentative D call TRBD1 (6 bases). V dropped 1 base and J dropped 0 bases, with 8 bases sitting between them. The V gene's germline CDR1 is SGHKS and CDR2 YYEKEE (reference sequence). There are 15 residues in the CDR3. CDR3 amino acids: CASSLQGISGNTIYF. CDR3 coding DNA: TGTGCCAGCAGCTTGCAGGGGATCTCTGGAAACACCATATATTTT.

This chain connects TRBV30 to TRBJ2-1, with TRBD2 matching over 15 bases. Germline-derived CDR1 and CDR2 are GTSNPN and SVGIG (reference sequence). Trimming took 2 bases from V and 8 from J; bases not matched to a gene: 10. CDR3 length: 17 amino acids. CDR3 loop: CAWSRWTSGGAIDEQFF. As DNA, the CDR3 is TGTGCCTGGAGTCGCTGGACTAGCGGGGGGGCCATCGATGAGCAGTTCTTC.

The chain uses TRBV28 and TRBJ1-6, with unresolved D. The germline V gene encodes CDR1 MDHEN and CDR2 SYDVKM. CDR3 length: 15 residues. V was pared by 8 bases and J by 0 bases, with 11 bases between. CDR3 coding DNA: TGTGCCAGCGGCGAACAGAGCTCCTATAATTCACCCCTCCACTTT. This encodes CASGEQSSYNSPLHF.

CDR3 DNA sequence: TGTGCCAGCAGCTCCGGACAGGGCGAGTCCTATGGCTACACCTTC. Amino acids: CASSSGQGESYGYTF. V and J are TRBV5-4 and TRBJ1-2, with 8 bases that match TRBD1. The V and J ends lost 3 bases and 4 bases, in that order; junction bases with no gene match: 8. The CDR3 has 15 residues. Germline CDR1 reads SGHNT; CDR2 reads YYREEE (reference sequence).

This sequence joins TRBV6-2 or TRBV6-3 and TRBJ2-3; the D is unclear. The germline V and J ends were trimmed by 2 bases and 6 bases, with 12 bases remaining between them. The CDR3 covers 14 residues. CDR1 MNHEY and CDR2 SVGEGT come from the germline V gene. CDR3 sequence (DNA): TGTGCCAGCAGTTACCAGGTCGCCCGGGATACGCAGTATTTT. It codes for CASSYQVARDTQYF.

The V and J genes are TRBV5-4 and TRBJ2-5; 7 bases match TRBD1. CDR1 and CDR2 from the germline V gene are SGHNT and YYREEE (reference sequence). V dropped 2 bases and J dropped 2; count of bases not matched to a gene: 3. This CDR3 is 14 amino acids long. This CDR3 reads CASSLPGQQETQYF. The CDR3 DNA sequence: TGTGCCAGCAGCTTACCGGGACAGCAAGAGACCCAGTACTTC.

J is TRBJ2-1 and V is TRBV7-9, with TRBD2 matching over 16 bases. Germline CDR1 and CDR2: SEHNR and FQNEAQ (reference sequence). V trimming: 3 bases; J trimming: 2 bases; junction bases outside the gene matches: 7. The CDR3 has 19 amino acids. The CDR3 DNA sequence: TGTGCCAGCAGCTTCCCACCCGGGACTAGCGGGGGGGCCTACAATGAGCAGTTCTTC. Its protein product is CASSFPPGTSGGAYNEQFF.

The rearrangement links TRBV5-5 to TRBJ1-4; tentatively, D is TRBD1 (5 bases). V dropped 1 base and J dropped 8 bases, with 21 bases sitting between them. The CDR3 has 17 amino acids. Germline V lookup: CDR1 SGHKS, CDR2 YYEKEE (reference sequence). This chain's CDR3 is CASSLQTRQPAFEKLFF. CDR3 sequence (DNA): TGTGCCAGCAGCTTGCAAACCCGACAGCCCGCCTTCGAAAAACTGTTTTTT.

This clone was seen a single time. The chain couples TRBV28 to TRBJ2-3; 8 positions match TRBD2. The V segment lost 6 bases and the J segment 1 base; nucleotides outside the gene matches: 15. The CDR3 totals 18 residues. CDR1 is MDHEN, CDR2 SYDVKM, per germline. The DNA of the CDR3 is TGTGCCAGCAGCCTGGGAGGGTTAGCGGGGACCCGCACAGATACGCAGTATTTT. This sequence encodes CASSLGGLAGTRTDTQYF.

V gene TRBV27 combines with J gene TRBJ2-3; 9 bases agree with TRBD1. The V segment lost 4 bases and the J segment 5 bases; nucleotides outside the gene matches: 4. This CDR3 has 14 residues. Germline V lookup: CDR1 MNHEY, CDR2 SMNVEV (reference sequence). Here the CDR3 DNA reads TGTGCCAGCAGTTACAGGGGGCTCGGAGATACGCAGTATTTT. This sequence encodes CASSYRGLGDTQYF.

Remarks on this clone: At one boundary the junction diverges from the germline segment, which might be a read error. The J gene is TRBJ2-1, the V gene TRBV4-1; TRBD2 agrees at 9 bases. Germline CDR1 is MGHRA and CDR2 is YSYEKL. The CDR3 totals 16 residues. The CDR3 loop is CASSQDELAGWNGQFF. The CDR3 DNA sequence: TGCGCCAGCAGCCAAGATGAGCTAGCGGGGTGGAATGGGCAGTTCTTC.

The V gene is TRBV6-6, the J gene TRBJ1-1; TRBD1 matches at 7 bases. The V gene end was trimmed by 0 bases and the J gene end by 7 bases; junction bases not matched to a gene: 8. Germline CDR1 MNHNY, CDR2 SVGAGI (reference sequence). The CDR3 covers 15 residues. CDR3 nucleotides: TGTGCCAGCAGTTACTCGACGACAGGGCTACTTGAAGCTTTCTTT. It encodes CASSYSTTGLLEAFF.

The chain is built from TRBV4-2 and TRBJ2-5; TRBD1 might be the D (6 bases). The CDR3 has 15 amino acids. Germline CDR1 LGHNA, CDR2 YNFKEQ. V dropped 3 bases and J dropped 0 bases, with 11 bases sitting between them. CDR3 sequence reads: CASSQGHRYQETQYF. The CDR3 DNA reads TGTGCCAGCAGCCAGGGACACCGGTACCAAGAGACCCAGTACTTC.

The J gene is TRBJ2-5, the V gene TRBV3-1 (or the pseudogene TRBV3-2); perhaps TRBD2 as D (5 bases). The germline V and J ends were trimmed by 0 bases and 2 bases, with 16 bases remaining between them. Germline CDR1 and CDR2: LGHDT and YNNKEL (reference sequence). The CDR3 is 17 residues long. The CDR3 DNA follows: TGTGCCAGCAGCCAAGAGAGTATGACGGGGAGACAAGAGACCCAGTACTTC. It codes for CASSQESMTGRQETQYF.

Turning to this clone: A junction boundary mismatches the germline segment, possibly from a read error. The chain couples TRBV20-1 to TRBJ1-5; D is perhaps TRBD1 (6 bases). The CDR3 consists of 14 residues. The germline gives CDR1 DFQATT, CDR2 SNEGSKA (reference sequence). The CDR3 sequence: CSASSPGGNQPQHF. CDR3 bases: TGCAGTGCTAGTTCTCCGGGGGGCAACCAGCCCCAGCATTTT.

The V gene is TRBV14, the J gene TRBJ2-3; possibly TRBD2 for D (6 bases). The germline V gene has CDR1 SGHDN and CDR2 FVKESK. The CDR3 sequence is 14 residues long. With 0 bases removed from V and 13 bases from J, the gap between germline ends came to 17 bases. CDR3 sequence reads: CASSQDLSGVRKYF. CDR3 in DNA: TGTGCCAGCAGCCAAGATCTGTCGGGGGTACGGAAGTATTTT.

J is TRBJ2-2 and V is TRBV7-3, with a tentative D call TRBD2 (6 bases). Germline-derived CDR1 and CDR2 are SGHTA and FQGTGA. Trimming pared 5 bases from V and 6 bases from J, leaving 10 bases between. The CDR3 contains 13 residues. Here the CDR3 reads CASSIIAAGELFF. Here the CDR3 DNA reads TGTGCCAGCAGCATTATAGCGGCCGGGGAGCTGTTTTTT.